This entry describes one T cell receptor (beta chain). This entry belongs to a study of blood T cell repertoires in COVID-19. Turning to the study itself: The United States, Italy and Spain provided the acute and convalescent COVID-19 samples. In each case, the material was cDNA or gDNA derived from T cells, B-cell-depleted T cells, or PBMCs.

Original handling: The authors estimated nucleated cell counts from reference gene primer amplification. Sequencing used immunoSEQ multiplex PCR; TCRdb keeps in-frame clones, though not all of them. The DNA gave D and trimming, while V, J and clone size come from that table. The data contain some 150,000 clones, 89% of them singletons. CDR3 length equals 13 residues. V gave up 5 bases and J gave up 6 bases; unmatched junction bases: 4. In germline, CDR1 is ENHRY, CDR2 SYGVKD. Sequencing was performed on peripheral blood. The rearrangement uses TRBV10-3 and TRBJ2-7; TRBD1 matches 10 bases. The source is a man aged 55 to 70 with acute or convalescent COVID-19. The CDR3 spells CAISPDRGSEQYF. In nucleotides, the CDR3 is TGTGCCATCAGTCCGGACAGGGGGTCCGAGCAGTACTTC.